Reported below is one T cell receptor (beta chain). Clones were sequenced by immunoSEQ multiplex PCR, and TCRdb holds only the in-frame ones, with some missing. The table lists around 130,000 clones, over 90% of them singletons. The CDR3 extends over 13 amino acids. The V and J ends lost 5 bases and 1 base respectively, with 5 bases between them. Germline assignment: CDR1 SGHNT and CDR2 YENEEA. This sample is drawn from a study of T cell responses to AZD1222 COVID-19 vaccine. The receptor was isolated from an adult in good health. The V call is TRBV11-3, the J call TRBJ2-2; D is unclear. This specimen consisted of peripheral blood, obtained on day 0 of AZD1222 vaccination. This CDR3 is CASSPLNTGELFF. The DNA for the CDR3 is TGTGCCAGCAGCCCCCTGAACACCGGGGAGCTGTTTTTT.